The T cell receptor (beta chain) under discussion was sequenced for a study of T cell responses to AZD1222 COVID-19 vaccine. TCRdb keeps only in-frame clones here, not all; method: immunoSEQ multiplex PCR. The table lists about 140,000 clones, about 88% of them singletons. Trimming removed 5 bases at V and 4 bases at J, with 17 bases between. CDR1 SGHTA and CDR2 FQGNSA come from the germline V gene. The CDR3 extends over 15 amino acids. The sequence came from an adult who received the AZD1222 COVID-19 vaccine. This material consisted of peripheral blood, taken 28 days after the second AZD1222 dose. The J gene is TRBJ1-1, the V gene TRBV7-2; TRBD1 is a possible D gene (6 bases). Here the CDR3 reads CASSVQGTSGTEAFF. The CDR3 nucleotides are TGTGCCAGCAGCGTTCAGGGGACTTCGGGCACTGAAGCTTTCTTT.